The source of this T cell receptor (beta chain) is a study of blood T cell repertoires in COVID-19 (dated by TCRdb to about 2020). As for the study more broadly: The collaborator samples originated in the United States, Italy and Spain and spanned the acute and convalescent phases of COVID-19. The samples were drawn from two sources: the first 160 participants of the ongoing ImmuneRACE study, and approximately 1,300 subjects contributed by 6 global collaborators. Subjects who had been exposed to COVID-19, were actively infected with it, or had recovered from it provided the deeply sampled blood TCRbeta repertoires that made up the dataset. Where available, HLA class I and class II types were obtained from metadata supplied by the sample provider rather than from assay-based typing. The material from the prospective study consisted of cDNA or gDNA derived from T cells, B-cell-depleted T cells, or PBMCs. Sample metadata almost always included a de-identified subject ID, COVID-19 status, age in years and sex. The repertoires were released in a freely available public database intended as a resource for research on the immune response to SARS-CoV-2.

Broad study findings and their caveats: The quantity of clinical and demographic metadata differed by source and by participant and was supplied without curation.

TCRbeta CDR3 regions were amplified from genomic DNA using the immunoSEQ Assay, a bias-controlled multiplex PCR. The authors' pipeline ran thus. Nucleated cell counts per sample were estimated from amplification of reference gene primers within the assay. To quantify the absolute abundance of each unique TCRbeta CDR3 rearrangement, sequence reads were collapsed and filtered. For each sample, productive Simpson clonality was calculated as the square root of Simpson's diversity index across productive rearrangements. This is the immuneACCESS table as TCRdb keeps it, with only in-frame sequences that have V and J called. A part of the clones is gone; compared with another copy, unresolved V genes explain less than half, and the rest is unexplained. V and J calls and clone size are copied from that table; D and trimming were computed from the DNA. The sample has 150,000 to 200,000 clones on record, more than 75% of them singletons. The ten largest clones capture roughly 17% of the sample.

Concerning this clone: Its antigen is currently not known. Base-call qualities are not available, and no considerably larger clone is one nucleotide away.

The CDR3 starts with the cysteine, ends with the phenylalanine, and has 14 residues. Only the CDR3 DNA is retained, 42 bases long and in frame from the first base. Trimming removed 5 bases from V and 5 bases from J, leaving 13 bases between the germline ends. The germline V gene provides CDR1 SGHVS and CDR2 FQNEAQ. Participants in the prospective study were enrolled through a virtual design, were aged about 18 to 90 years, and lived in 24 United States geographic areas. In the prospective study, cohorts were assigned on the basis of participant-reported clinical history obtained from a screening survey and a study questionnaire. In the prospective study, whole blood, serum and a nasopharyngeal or oropharyngeal swab were collected from each participant by mobile phlebotomists. Additional blood draws and questionnaires over an approximately 2-month period could optionally be provided by prospective study participants. Before DNA extraction, prospective study blood samples were shipped either frozen or at room temperature.

Sequencing input: PBMCs or T cells enriched from blood (not recorded which). This TCR was recovered from a woman aged 50 to 65 with acute COVID-19. The chain is made from TRBV7-8 and TRBJ1-3, and TRBD1 may be the D gene, going by 5 matching bases. DNA sequence: TGTGCCAGCAGCCCCCAGGGTGGGAGAAACACCATATATTTT. It encodes CASSPQGGRNTIYF.